This is a list of T cell receptor beta chains from one sample in a study of shared clonotypes between healthy human individuals. The method was immunoSEQ multiplex PCR; TCRdb's version includes in-frame clones alone and lacks a portion of them. This table holds around 2.5 million clones, approximately 93% found once. The sample comprised naive CD4+ T cells from PBMCs. Receptors originate from a man younger than 30 in good health. Some clones in this sample may be carry-over from other donors' samples. Each CDR3 is given with its conserved first and last residue. A D gene is named only where the DNA matches it firmly. Rows give clone size only sometimes, using once, few, many, or a class for an expanded clone.

clone_size,d_call,j_call,cdr3_length,v_call,cdr3_nt,cdr3_aa
NA,NA,TRBJ1-5,13,TRBV5-1,TGCGCCAGCAGCTTGGGGACCAAACAGCCCCAGCATTTT,CASSLGTKQPQHF
NA,TRBD1,TRBJ2-7,15,TRBV5-1,TGCGCCAGCAGCTCGACCGGGACAGGGTACGACGAGCAGTACTTC,CASSSTGTGYDEQYF
NA,NA,TRBJ2-3,15,TRBV5-1,TGCGCCAGCAGCTTGGGCACAACTAGCACAGATACGCAGTATTTT,CASSLGTTSTDTQYF
NA,NA,TRBJ2-3,12,TRBV7-9,TGTGCCAGCAGCTTCGTACAAGATACGCAGTATTTT,CASSFVQDTQYF
NA,NA,TRBJ2-1,14,TRBV15,TGTGCCACCAGCAGAGACCATCTAGGTAATGAGCAGTTCTTC,CATSRDHLGNEQFF
NA,TRBD1,TRBJ2-2,15,TRBV7-7,TGTGCCAGCAGCCCGGGACAGGGGATCACCGGGGAGCTGTTTTTT,CASSPGQGITGELFF
NA,TRBD1,TRBJ1-4,14,TRBV7-2,TGTGCCAGCAGCAACCCGGGACAGAATGAAAAACTGTTTTTT,CASSNPGQNEKLFF
once,TRBD1,TRBJ2-1,15,TRBV2,TGTGCCAGCAGGGGCGGGGGACAGGGTTACAATGAGCAGTTCTTC,CASRGGGQGYNEQFF
NA,NA,TRBJ2-5,15,TRBV9,TGTGCCAGCAGCGACCAGGGGAGGGGGCTGGAGACCCAGTACTTC,CASSDQGRGLETQYF
NA,TRBD2,TRBJ2-7,14,TRBV5-1,TGCGCCAGCAGCTTGTCCAGCGGGAGTGTCGAGCAGTACTTC,CASSLSSGSVEQYF
NA,TRBD1,TRBJ1-1,14,TRBV7-2,TGTGCCAGCAGCACCGGGACAGTGGTGACTGAAGCTTTCTTT,CASSTGTVVTEAFF
NA,TRBD1,TRBJ1-2,14,TRBV5-1,TGCGCCAGCAGCTTGGAGGGACAGGGAGGCGGCTACACCTTC,CASSLEGQGGGYTF
NA,NA,TRBJ1-2,14,TRBV4-1,TGCGCCAGCAGCCGGGGGACGGATCACTATGGCTACACCTTC,CASSRGTDHYGYTF
NA,NA,TRBJ1-3,13,TRBV5-5,TGTGCCAGCAGCTTTGAGGCTGGAAACACCATATATTTT,CASSFEAGNTIYF
once,NA,TRBJ2-3,15,TRBV5-1,TGCGCCAGCAGCTTGGCGTTCGGGGGTACAGATACGCAGTATTTT,CASSLAFGGTDTQYF
NA,TRBD2,TRBJ2-5,17,TRBV7-2,TGTGCCAGCAGCAAAACCGGGACTAGGGAAAGAAAAGAGACCCAGTACTTC,CASSKTGTRERKETQYF